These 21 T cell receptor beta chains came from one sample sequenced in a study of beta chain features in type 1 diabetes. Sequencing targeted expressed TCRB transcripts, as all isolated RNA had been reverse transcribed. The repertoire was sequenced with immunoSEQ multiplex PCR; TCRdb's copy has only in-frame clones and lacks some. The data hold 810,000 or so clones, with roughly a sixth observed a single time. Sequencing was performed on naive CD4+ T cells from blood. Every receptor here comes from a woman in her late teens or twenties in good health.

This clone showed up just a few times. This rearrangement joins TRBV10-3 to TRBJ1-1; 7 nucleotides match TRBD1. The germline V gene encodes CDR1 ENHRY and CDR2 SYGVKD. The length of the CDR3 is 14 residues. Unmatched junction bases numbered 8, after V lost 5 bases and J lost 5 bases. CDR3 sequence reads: CAISPTGRGTEAFF. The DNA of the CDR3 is TGTGCCATCAGTCCGACAGGGCGGGGGACTGAAGCTTTCTTT.

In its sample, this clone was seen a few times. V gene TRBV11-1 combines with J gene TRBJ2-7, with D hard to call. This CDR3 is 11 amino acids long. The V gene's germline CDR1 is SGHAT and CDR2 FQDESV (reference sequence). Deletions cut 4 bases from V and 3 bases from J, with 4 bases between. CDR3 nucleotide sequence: TGTGCCAGCAGCTCGCACTACGAGCAGTACTTC. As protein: CASSSHYEQYF.

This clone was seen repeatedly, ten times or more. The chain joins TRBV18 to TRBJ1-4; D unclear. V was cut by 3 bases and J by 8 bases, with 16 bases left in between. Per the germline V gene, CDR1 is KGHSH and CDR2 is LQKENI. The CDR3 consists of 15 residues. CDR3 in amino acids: CASSPNQVDLEKLFF. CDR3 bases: TGTGCCAGCTCACCTAACCAGGTGGACCTCGAAAAACTGTTTTTT.

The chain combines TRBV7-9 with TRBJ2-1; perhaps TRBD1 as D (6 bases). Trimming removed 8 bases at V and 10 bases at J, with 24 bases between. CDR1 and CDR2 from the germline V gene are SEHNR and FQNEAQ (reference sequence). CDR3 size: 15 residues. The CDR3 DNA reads TGTGCCAGCGTCGCCGACAGGTTCGAAATTGGGGAGCAGTTCTTC. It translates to CASVADRFEIGEQFF.

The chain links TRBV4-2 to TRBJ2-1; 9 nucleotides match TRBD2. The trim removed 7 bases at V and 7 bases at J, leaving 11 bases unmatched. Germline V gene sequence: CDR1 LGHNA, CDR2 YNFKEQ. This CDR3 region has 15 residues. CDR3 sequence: CASTHSGSTRNEQFF. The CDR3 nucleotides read TGTGCCAGCACACATAGCGGGAGTACGAGAAATGAGCAGTTCTTC.

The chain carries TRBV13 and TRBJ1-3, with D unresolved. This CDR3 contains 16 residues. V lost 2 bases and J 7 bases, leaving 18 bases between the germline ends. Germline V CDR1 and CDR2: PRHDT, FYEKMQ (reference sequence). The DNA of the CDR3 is TGTGCCAGCAGCTTAAGGCCCATCCTTGGGGTCAACACCATATATTTT. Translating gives CASSLRPILGVNTIYF.

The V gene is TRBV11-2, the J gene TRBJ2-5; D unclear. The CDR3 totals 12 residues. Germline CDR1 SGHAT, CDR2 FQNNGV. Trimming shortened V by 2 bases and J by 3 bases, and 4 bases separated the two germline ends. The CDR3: CASSLFEETQYF. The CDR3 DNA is TGTGCCAGCAGCTTATTCGAAGAGACCCAGTACTTC.

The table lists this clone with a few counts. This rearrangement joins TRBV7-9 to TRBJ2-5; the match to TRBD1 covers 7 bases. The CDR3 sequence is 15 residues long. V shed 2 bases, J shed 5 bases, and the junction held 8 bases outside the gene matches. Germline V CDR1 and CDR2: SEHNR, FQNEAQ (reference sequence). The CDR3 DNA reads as TGTGCCAGCAGCTTACTCGGTCAGGGGGTGGAGACCCAGTACTTC. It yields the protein CASSLLGQGVETQYF.

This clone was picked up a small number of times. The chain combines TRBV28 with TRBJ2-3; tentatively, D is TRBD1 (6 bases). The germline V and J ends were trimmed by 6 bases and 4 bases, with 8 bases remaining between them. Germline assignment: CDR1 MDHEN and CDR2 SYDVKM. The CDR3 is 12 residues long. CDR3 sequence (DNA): TGTGCCAGCAGGCAGGGGTCAGATACGCAGTATTTT. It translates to CASRQGSDTQYF.

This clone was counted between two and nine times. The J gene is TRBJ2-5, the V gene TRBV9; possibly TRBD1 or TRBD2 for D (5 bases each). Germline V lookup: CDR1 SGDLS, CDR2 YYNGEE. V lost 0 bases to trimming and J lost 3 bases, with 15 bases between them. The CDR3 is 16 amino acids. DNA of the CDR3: TGTGCCAGCAGCGTAGGGCGCCCGGGGCCCGAAGAGACCCAGTACTTC. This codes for CASSVGRPGPEETQYF.

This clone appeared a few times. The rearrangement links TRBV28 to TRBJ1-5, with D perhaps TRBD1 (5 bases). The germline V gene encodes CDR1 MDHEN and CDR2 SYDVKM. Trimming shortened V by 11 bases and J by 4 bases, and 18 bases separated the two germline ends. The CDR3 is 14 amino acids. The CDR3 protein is CAAGGGQQNQPQHF. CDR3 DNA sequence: TGTGCCGCTGGGGGTGGGCAGCAGAATCAGCCCCAGCATTTT. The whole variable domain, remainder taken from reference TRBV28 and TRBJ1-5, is DVKVTQSSRYLVKRTGEKVFLECVQDMDHENMFWYRQDPGLGLRLIYFSYDVKMKEKGDIPEGYSVSREKKERFSLILESASTNQTSMYLCAAGGGQQNQPQHFGDGTRLSIL.

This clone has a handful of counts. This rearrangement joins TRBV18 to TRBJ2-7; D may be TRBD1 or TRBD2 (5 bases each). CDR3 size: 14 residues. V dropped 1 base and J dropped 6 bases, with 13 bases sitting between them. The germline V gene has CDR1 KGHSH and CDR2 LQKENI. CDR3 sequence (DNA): TGTGCCAGCTCACCACTGTCGGGGCAGGGCGAGCAGTACTTC. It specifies CASSPLSGQGEQYF.

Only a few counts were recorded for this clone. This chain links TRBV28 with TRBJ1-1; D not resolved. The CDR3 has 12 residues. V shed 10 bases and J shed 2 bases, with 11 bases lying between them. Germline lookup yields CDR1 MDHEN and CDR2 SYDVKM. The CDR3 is CATREGNTEAFF. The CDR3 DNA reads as TGTGCCACCCGAGAGGGTAACACTGAAGCTTTCTTT.

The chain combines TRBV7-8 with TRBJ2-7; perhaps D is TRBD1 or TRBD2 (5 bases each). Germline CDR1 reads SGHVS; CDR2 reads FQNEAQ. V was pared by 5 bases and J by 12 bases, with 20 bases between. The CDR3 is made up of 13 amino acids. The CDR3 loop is CASSPSRQGMRYF. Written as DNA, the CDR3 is TGTGCCAGCAGCCCTAGCCGGCAGGGCATGCGGTACTTC. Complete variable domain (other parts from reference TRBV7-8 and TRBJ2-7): GAGVSQSPRYKVAKRGQDVALRCDPISGHVSLFWYQQALGQGPEFLTYFQNEAQLDKSGLPSDRFFAERPEGSVSTLKIQRTQQEDSAVYLCASSPSRQGMRYFGPGTRLTVT.

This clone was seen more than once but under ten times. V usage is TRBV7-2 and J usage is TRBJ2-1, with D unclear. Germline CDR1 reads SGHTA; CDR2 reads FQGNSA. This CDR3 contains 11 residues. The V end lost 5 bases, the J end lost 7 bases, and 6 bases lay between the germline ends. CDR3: CASSPSNEQFF. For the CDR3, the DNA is TGTGCCAGCAGCCCGAGTAATGAGCAGTTCTTC. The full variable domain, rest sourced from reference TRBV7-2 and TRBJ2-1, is GAGVSQSPSNKVTEKGKDVELRCDPISGHTALYWYRQSLGQGLEFLIYFQGNSAPDKSGLPSDRFSAERTGGSVSTLTIQRTQQEDSAVYLCASSPSNEQFFGPGTRLTVL.

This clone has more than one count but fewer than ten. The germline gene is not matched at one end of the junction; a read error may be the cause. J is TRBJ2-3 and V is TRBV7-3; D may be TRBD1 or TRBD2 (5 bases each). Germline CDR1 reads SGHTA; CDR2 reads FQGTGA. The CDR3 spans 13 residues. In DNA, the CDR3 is TGTGCCAGCAGCGCCTCCTACGAGGGGTTTAGGATTTTT. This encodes CASSASYEGFRIF.

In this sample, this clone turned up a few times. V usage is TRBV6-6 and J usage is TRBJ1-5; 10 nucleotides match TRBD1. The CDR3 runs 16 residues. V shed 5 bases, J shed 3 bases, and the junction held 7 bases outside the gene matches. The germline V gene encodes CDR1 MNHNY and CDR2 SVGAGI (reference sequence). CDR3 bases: TGTGCCAGCAGTCAGAGGACAGGGGGAACCAATCAGCCCCAGCATTTT. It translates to CASSQRTGGTNQPQHF.

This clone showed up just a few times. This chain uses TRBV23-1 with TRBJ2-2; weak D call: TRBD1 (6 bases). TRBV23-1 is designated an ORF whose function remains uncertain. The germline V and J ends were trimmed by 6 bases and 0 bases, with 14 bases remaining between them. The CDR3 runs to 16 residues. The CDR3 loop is CASSIGGPPNTGELFF. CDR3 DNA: TGCGCCAGCAGCATAGGGGGACCCCCGAACACCGGGGAGCTGTTTTTT.

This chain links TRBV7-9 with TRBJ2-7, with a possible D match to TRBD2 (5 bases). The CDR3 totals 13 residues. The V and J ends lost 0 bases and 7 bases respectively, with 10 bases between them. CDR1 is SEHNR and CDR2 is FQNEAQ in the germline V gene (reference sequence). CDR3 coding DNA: TGTGCCAGCAGCTTAGCGGGAGTTTTTGAGCAGTACTTC. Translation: CASSLAGVFEQYF.

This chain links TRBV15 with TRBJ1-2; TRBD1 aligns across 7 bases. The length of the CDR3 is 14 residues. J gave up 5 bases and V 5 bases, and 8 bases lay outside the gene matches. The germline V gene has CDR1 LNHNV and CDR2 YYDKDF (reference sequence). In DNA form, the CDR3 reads TGTGCCACCAGCGGGGGACAGAGTGGTTATGGCTACACCTTC. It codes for CATSGGQSGYGYTF.

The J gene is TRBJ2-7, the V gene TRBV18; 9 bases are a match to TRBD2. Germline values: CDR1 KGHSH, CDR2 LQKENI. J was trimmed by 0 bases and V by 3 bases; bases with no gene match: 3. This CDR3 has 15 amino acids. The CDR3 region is CASSPGLASSYEQYF. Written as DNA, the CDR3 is TGTGCCAGCTCACCCGGACTAGCGAGCTCCTACGAGCAGTACTTC.